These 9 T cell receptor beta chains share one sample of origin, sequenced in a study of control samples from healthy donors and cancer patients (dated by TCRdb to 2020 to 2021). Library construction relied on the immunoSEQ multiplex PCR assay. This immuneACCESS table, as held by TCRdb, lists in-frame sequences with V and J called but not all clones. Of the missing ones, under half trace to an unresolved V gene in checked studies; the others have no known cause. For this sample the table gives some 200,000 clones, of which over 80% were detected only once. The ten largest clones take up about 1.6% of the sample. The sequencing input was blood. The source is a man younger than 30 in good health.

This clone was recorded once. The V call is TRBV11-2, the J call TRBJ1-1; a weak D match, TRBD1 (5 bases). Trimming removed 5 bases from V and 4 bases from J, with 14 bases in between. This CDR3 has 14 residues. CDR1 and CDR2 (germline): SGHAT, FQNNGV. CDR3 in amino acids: CASSRGTESTEAFF. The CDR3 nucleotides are TGTGCCAGCAGCCGAGGGACGGAGAGCACTGAAGCTTTCTTT.

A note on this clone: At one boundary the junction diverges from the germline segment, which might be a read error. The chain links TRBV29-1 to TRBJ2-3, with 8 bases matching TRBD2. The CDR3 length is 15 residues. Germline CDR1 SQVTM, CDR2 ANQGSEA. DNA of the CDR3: TGCAGCGTTGAAGCGTCGGGGGGGCCCACAAATACGCAGTATTTT. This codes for CSVEASGGPTNTQYF.

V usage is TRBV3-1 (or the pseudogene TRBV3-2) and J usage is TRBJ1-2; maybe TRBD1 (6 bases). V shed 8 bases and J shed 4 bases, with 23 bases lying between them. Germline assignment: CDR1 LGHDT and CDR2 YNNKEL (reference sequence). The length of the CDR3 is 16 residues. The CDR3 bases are TGTGCCAGCGGGGGTCGAAGGGGGGGCCGAGGCTATGGCTACACCTTC. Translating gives CASGGRRGGRGYGYTF.

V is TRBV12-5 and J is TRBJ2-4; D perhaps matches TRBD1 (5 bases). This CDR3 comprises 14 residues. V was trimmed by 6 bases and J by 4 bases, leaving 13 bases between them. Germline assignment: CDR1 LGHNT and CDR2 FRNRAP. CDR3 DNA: TGTGCTAGTGGGGCCGGGCAGGGTAAAAACATTCAGTACTTC. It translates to CASGAGQGKNIQYF.

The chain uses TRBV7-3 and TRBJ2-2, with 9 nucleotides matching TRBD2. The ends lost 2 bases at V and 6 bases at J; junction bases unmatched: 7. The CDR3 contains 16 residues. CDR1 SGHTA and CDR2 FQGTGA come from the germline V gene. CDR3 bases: TGTGCCAGCAGCTTACGCGGGGGGGCCCCCCCCGGGGAGCTGTTTTTT. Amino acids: CASSLRGGAPPGELFF.

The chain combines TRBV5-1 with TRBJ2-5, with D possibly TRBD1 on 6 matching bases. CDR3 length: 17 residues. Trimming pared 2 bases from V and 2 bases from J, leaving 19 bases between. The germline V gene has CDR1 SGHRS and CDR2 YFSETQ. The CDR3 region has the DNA TGCGCCAGCAGCTTATCGACAGGCGCAGGAGTACAAGAGACCCAGTACTTC. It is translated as CASSLSTGAGVQETQYF.

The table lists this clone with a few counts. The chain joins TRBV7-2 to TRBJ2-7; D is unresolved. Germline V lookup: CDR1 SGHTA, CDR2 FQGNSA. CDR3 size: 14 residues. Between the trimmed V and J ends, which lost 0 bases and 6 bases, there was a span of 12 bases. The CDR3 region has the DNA TGTGCCAGCAGCTTAGCGCTATGGAGCGCCGAGCAGTACTTC. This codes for CASSLALWSAEQYF.

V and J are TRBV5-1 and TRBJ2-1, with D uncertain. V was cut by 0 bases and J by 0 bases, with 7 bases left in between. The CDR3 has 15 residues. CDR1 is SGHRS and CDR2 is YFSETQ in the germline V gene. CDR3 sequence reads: CASSLAGSSYNEQFF. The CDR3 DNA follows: TGCGCCAGCAGCTTGGCCGGAAGCTCCTACAATGAGCAGTTCTTC.

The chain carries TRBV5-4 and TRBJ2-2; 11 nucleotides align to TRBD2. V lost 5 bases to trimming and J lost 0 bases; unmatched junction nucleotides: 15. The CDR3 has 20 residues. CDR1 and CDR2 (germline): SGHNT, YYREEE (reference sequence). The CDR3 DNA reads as TGTGCCAGCAGGATGGCGCTAGCGGGGGGACCCTATACGAACACCGGGGAGCTGTTTTTT. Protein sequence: CASRMALAGGPYTNTGELFF.